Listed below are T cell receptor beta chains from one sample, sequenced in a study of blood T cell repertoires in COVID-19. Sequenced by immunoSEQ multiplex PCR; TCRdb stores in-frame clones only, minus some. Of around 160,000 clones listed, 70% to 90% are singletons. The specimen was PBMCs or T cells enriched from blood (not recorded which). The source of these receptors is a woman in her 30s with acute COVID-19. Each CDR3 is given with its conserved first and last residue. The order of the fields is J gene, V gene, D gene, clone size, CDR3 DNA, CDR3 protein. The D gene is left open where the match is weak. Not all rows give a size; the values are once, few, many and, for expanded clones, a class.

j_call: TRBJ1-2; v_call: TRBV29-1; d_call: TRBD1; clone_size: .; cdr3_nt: TGCAGCGTTGCTCCAGGGGGCTTGTATGGCTACACCTTC; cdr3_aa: CSVAPGGLYGYTF
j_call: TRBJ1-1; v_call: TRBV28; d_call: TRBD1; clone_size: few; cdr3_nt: TGTGCCAGCAGTACACCGGGACAGCCTATGAACACTGAAGCTTTCTTT; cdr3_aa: CASSTPGQPMNTEAFF
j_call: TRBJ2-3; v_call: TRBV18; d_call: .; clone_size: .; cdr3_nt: TGTGCCAGCTCCGAAGGGGGTCGGCCAGATACGCAGTATTTT; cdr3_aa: CASSEGGRPDTQYF
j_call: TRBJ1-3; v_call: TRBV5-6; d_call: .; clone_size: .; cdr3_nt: TGTGCCAGCAGCCTACCTTTCTCTGGAAACACCATATATTTT; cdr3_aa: CASSLPFSGNTIYF
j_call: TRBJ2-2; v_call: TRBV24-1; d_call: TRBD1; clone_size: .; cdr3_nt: TGTGCCACCAGTGATTTGGGACAGGGGGACACCGGGGAGCTGTTTTTT; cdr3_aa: CATSDLGQGDTGELFF
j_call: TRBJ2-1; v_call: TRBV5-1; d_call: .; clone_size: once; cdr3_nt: TGCGCCAGCAGCTTGGGGGACAACTACAATGAGCAGTTCTTC; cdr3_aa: CASSLGDNYNEQFF
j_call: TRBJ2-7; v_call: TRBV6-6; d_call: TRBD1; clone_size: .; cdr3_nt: TGTGCCAGCAGTCGGGACAGCGAGTACGAGCAGTACTTC; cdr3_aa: CASSRDSEYEQYF
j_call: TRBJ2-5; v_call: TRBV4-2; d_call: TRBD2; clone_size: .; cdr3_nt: TGTGCCAGCAGCCAAGATCGAACTAGCGGGAGATTCAAGACCCAGTACTTC; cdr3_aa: CASSQDRTSGRFKTQYF
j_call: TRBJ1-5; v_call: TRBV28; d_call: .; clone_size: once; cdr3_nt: TGTGCCAGCAGTGATCCCGGGACGAGCGCTGGGACTTTCAATCAGCCCCAGCATTTT; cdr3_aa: CASSDPGTSAGTFNQPQHF
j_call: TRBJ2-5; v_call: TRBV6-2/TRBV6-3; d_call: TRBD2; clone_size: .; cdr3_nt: TGTGCCAGCAGTTACGGGGGGGTAGAGACCCAGTACTTC; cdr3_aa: CASSYGGVETQYF
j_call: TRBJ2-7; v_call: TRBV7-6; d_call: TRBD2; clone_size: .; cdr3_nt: TGTGCCAGCAGCTTACATAGCGGGAGGGTCTACGAGCAGTACTTC; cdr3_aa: CASSLHSGRVYEQYF
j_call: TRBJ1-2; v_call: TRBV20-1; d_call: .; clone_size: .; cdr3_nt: TGCAGTGCTAGTTACAGCTATGGCTACACCTTC; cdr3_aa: CSASYSYGYTF
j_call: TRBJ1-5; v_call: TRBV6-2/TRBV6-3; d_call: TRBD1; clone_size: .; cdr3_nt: TGTGCCAGCAGCCTCGGACAGGGTCCGTGGCCCCAGCATTTT; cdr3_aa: CASSLGQGPWPQHF
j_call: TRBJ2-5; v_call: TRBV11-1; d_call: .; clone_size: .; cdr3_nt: TGTGCCAGCAGCCGCGGACAGCACCAAGAGACCCAGTACTTC; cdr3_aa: CASSRGQHQETQYF
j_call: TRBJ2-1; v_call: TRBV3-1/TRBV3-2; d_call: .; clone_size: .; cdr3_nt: TGTGCCAGCAGCTTCAGGGACTACAGGGACTACAATGAGCAGTTCTTC; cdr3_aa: CASSFRDYRDYNEQFF
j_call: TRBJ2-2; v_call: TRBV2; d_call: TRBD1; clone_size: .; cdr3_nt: TGTGCCAGCACCGCGGACAGGGGGAACACCGGGGAGCTGTTTTTT; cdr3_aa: CASTADRGNTGELFF
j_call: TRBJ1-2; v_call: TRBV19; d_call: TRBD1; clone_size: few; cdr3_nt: TGTGCCAGTACCCGATTCCAAGAGACAGGGGATGGCTACACCTTC; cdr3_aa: CASTRFQETGDGYTF
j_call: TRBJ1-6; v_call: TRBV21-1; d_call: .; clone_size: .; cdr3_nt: TGTGCCAGCAGCGGCAGGGACAGAAATAATTCACCCCTCCACTTT; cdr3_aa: CASSGRDRNNSPLHF
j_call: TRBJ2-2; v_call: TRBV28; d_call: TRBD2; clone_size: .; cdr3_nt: TGTGCCAGCAGGGGTACACGGGAGGGCCTCGTCGGGGAGCTGTTTTTT; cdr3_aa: CASRGTREGLVGELFF
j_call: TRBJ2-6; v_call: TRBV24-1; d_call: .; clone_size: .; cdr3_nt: TGTGCCACCAGTGGGAAGGGGGACGGGGACTCTGGGGCCAACGTCCTGACTTTC; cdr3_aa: CATSGKGDGDSGANVLTF
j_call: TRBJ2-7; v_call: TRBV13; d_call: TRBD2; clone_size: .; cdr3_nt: TGTGCCAGCAGCTCTGGACTAGCGGGTTGGGGCGCCTCCTACGAGCAGTACTTC; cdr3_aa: CASSSGLAGWGASYEQYF
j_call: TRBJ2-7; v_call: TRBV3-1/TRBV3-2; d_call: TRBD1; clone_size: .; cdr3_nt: TGTGCCAGCAGCCATGACAGGGATCCCTACGAGCAGTACTTC; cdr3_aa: CASSHDRDPYEQYF
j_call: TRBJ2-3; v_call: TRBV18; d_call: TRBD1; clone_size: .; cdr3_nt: TGTGCCAGCTCACCTACAGGGGGTGACACAGATACGCAGTATTTT; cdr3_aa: CASSPTGGDTDTQYF
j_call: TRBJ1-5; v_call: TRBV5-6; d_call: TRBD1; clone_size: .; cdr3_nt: TGTGCCAGCAGCTTACAGGGGGCAGGGCAGCCCCAGCATTTT; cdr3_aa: CASSLQGAGQPQHF
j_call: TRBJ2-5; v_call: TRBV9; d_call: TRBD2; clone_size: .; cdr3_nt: TGTGCCAGCAGCCCCAGTGCGCCTAGCGGGAGGCTTCCCCTCCAAGAGACCCAGTACTTC; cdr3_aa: CASSPSAPSGRLPLQETQYF
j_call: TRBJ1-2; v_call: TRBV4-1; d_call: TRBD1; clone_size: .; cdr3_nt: TGCGCCAGCAGCCAAGATCTCGGGACAGGGGGCTATGGCTACACCTTC; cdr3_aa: CASSQDLGTGGYGYTF
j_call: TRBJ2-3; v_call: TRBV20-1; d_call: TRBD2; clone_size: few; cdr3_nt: TGCAGTGCAAGTGCGCGGGAGCCAGCAGATACGCAGTATTTT; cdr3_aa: CSASAREPADTQYF
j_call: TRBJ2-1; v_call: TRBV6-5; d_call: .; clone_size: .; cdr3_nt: TGTGCCAGCAGTTGGGGGGGCAGTGAGCAGTTCTTC; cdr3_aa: CASSWGGSEQFF
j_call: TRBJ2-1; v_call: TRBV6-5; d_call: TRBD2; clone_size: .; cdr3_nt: TGTGCCAGCAGGCTCACTAGCGGAAGCTTCAATGAGCAGTTCTTC; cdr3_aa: CASRLTSGSFNEQFF
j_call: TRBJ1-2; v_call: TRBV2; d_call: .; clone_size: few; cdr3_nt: TGTGCCAGCAGTGACCGACAGTATGGCTACACCTTC; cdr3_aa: CASSDRQYGYTF
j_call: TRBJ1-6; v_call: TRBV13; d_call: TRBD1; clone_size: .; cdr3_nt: TGTGCCAGCAGAGCAAACAGGGGTAATTCACCCCTCCACTTT; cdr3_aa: CASRANRGNSPLHF
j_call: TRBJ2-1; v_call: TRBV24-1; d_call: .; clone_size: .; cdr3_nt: TGTGCCACCAGTTACCCGGGGAGCAATGAGCAGTTCTTC; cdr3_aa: CATSYPGSNEQFF
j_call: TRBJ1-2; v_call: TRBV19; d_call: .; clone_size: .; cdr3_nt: TGTGCCAGTAGTACGGGGGTCCGATACTATGGCTACACCTTC; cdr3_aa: CASSTGVRYYGYTF
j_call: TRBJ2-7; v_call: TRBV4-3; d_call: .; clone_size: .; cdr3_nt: TGCGCCAGCAGCCAAGCCGGGAATGGCGAGCAGTACTTC; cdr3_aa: CASSQAGNGEQYF
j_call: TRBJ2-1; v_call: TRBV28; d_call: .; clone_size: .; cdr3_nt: TGTGCCAGCTTGGAACGAGGGTCCTACAATGAGCAGTTCTTC; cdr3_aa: CASLERGSYNEQFF
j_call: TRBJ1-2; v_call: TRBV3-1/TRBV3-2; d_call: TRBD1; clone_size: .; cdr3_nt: TGTGCCAGCAGTCAGTTTACAGGGGGCGCAGGCTACACCTTC; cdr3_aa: CASSQFTGGAGYTF
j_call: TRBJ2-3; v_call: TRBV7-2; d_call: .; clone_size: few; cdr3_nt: TGTGCCAGCAGCTTAGGGCCAACAGATACGCAGTATTTT; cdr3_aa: CASSLGPTDTQYF
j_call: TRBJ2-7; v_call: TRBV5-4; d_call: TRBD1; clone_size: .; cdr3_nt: TGTGCCAGCAGCAACGGAGGGACAGGAGCCTACGAGCAGTACTTC; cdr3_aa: CASSNGGTGAYEQYF
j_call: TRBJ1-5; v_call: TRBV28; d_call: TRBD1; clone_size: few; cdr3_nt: TGTGCCAGCAGTTTATTCACCGGGACAGGGAATCAGCCCCAGCATTTT; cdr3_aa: CASSLFTGTGNQPQHF
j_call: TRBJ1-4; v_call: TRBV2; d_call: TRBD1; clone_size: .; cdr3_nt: TGTGCCAGCAACGGACAGGGGAATGAAAAACTGTTTTTT; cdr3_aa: CASNGQGNEKLFF
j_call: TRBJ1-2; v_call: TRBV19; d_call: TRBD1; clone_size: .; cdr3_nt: TGTGCCAGTACCCAAACCGGACAGGGAAGGTATGGCTACACCTTC; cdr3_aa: CASTQTGQGRYGYTF
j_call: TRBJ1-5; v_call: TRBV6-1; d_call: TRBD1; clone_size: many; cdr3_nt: TGTGCCAGCAGTGAAGAGGGGGCAGGGGGTCAGCCCCAGCATTTT; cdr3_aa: CASSEEGAGGQPQHF